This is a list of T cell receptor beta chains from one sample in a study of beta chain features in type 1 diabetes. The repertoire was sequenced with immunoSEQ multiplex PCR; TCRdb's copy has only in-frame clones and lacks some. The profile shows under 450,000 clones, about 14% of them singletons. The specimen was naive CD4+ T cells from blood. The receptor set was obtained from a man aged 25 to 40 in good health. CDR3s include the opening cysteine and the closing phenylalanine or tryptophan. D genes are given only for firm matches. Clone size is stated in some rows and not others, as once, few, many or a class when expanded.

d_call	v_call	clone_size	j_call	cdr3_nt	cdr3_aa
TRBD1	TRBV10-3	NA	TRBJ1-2	TGTGCCATCAGTGCAGGGGGTGTAGGCTACACCTTC	CAISAGGVGYTF
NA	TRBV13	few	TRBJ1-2	TGTGCCAGCAGCTCATTAGGTTCGGGCGAAGCTAACTATGGCTACACCTTC	CASSSLGSGEANYGYTF
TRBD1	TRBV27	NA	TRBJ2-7	TGTGCCAGCAGCAGATACCCGCGGACAGGGAGCTCCTACGAGCAGTACTTC	CASSRYPRTGSSYEQYF
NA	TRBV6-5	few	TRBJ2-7	TGTGCCAGCAGTAGCCGGGACGTAGGGGTCTACGAGCAGTACTTC	CASSSRDVGVYEQYF
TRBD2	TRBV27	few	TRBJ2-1	TGTGCCAGCAGTCATCTAGCGGGGAATGAGCAGTTCTTC	CASSHLAGNEQFF
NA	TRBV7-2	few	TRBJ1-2	TGTGCCAGCAGCTTAGCCCTCTACCCCTATGGCTACACCTTC	CASSLALYPYGYTF
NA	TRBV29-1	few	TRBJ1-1	TGCAGCGTCCGGAACACTGAAGCTTTCTTT	CSVRNTEAFF
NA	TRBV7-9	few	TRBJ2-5	TGTGCCAGCAGCTTGCCCGGGTCCAAAGAGACCCAGTACTTC	CASSLPGSKETQYF
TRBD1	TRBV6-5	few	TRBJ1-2	TGTGCCAGCAATTTAGGACAGGGGGCGTCCTATGGCTACACCTTC	CASNLGQGASYGYTF
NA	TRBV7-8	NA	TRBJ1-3	TGTGCCAGCAGCTTATTAGGGGACGAAAGAAACACCATATATTTT	CASSLLGDERNTIYF
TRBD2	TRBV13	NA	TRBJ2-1	TGTGCCAGCAGGGGGTCAGGGACTAGCTACAATGAGCAGTTCTTC	CASRGSGTSYNEQFF
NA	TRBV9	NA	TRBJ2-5	TGTGCCAGCAGCGTAGCGGCAGCCAAAGAGACCCAGTACTTC	CASSVAAAKETQYF
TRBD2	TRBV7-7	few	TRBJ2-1	TGTGCCAGCAGCGGTCCTAGCGGGGGGTTGCAGTTCTTC	CASSGPSGGLQFF
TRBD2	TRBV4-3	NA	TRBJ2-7	TGCGCCAGCAGCCAGGACGGACTAGCGGGGTTCTACGAGCAGTACTTC	CASSQDGLAGFYEQYF
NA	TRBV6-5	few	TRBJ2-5	TGTGCCAGCAGTTACTCGTCTAGCGAAGAGACCCAGTACTTC	CASSYSSSEETQYF
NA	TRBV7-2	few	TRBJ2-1	TGTGCCAGCAGCTTTCAGTACAATGAGCAGTTCTTC	CASSFQYNEQFF
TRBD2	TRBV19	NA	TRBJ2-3	TGTGCCACATCAAGCGGGAGTTTGACAGCGGATACGCAGTATTTT	CATSSGSLTADTQYF
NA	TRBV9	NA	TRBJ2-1	TGTGCCAGCAGCGTAGTTGCGGAGTCATACAATGAGCAGTTCTTC	CASSVVAESYNEQFF
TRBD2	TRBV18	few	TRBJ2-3	TGTGCCAGCTCATCTCTTTTTGCGGGGGACACAGATACGCAGTATTTT	CASSSLFAGDTDTQYF
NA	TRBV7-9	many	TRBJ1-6	TGTGCCAGCAGCTTCTTGGGGATTAATTCACCCCTCCACTTT	CASSFLGINSPLHF
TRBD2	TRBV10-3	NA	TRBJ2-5	TGTGCCAGCGGGGCCGGAGCGGGAGGGGAGACCCAGTACTTC	CASGAGAGGETQYF
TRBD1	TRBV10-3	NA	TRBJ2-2	TGTGCCGCTAAGGGACAGGTATTGCCCGGGGAGCTGTTTTTT	CAAKGQVLPGELFF
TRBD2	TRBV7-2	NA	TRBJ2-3	TGTGCCAGCAGCCCAGGACTAGCCCGCACAGATACGCAGTATTTT	CASSPGLARTDTQYF
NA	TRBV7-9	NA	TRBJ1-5	TGTGCCAGCAGCCAAGATAGACTTAGCAATCAGCCCCAGCATTTT	CASSQDRLSNQPQHF
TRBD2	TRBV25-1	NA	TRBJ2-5	TGTGCCAGCAGTGGCCTGGCGGGAGTTGCGGCCCAGTACTTC	CASSGLAGVAAQYF
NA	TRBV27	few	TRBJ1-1	TGTGCGACTTACCCAGCCGAGAACACTGAAGCTTTCTTT	CATYPAENTEAFF
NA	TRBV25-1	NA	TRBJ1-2	TGTGCCAGCAGTGAATTAAGCGGTTCGAGGGTAGACGGCTACACCTTC	CASSELSGSRVDGYTF
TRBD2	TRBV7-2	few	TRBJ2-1	TGTGCCAGCAGCTTAGAGAGCGGGGGATACAATGAGCAGTTCTTC	CASSLESGGYNEQFF
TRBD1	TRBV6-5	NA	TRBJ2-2	TGTGCCAGCAGTTACGGGACAGCGACCGGGGAGCTGTTTTTT	CASSYGTATGELFF
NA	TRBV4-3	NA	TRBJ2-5	TGCGCCAGCAGCCAAGAGGGTACGGGGCCAGAGACCCAGTACTTC	CASSQEGTGPETQYF
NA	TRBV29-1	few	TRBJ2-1	TGCAGCGCTATGGGATCGACAGTCTACAATGAGCAGTTCTTC	CSAMGSTVYNEQFF
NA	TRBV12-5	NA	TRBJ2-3	TGTGCTAGTCTCAGTAGCACAGATACGCAGTATTTT	CASLSSTDTQYF
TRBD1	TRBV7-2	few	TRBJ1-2	TGTGCCAGCAGCCCCCAGGGGGGCGCGTCGAGCTACACCTTC	CASSPQGGASSYTF
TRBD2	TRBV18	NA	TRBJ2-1	TGTGCCAGCTCACCACCGGTGACTAGCTCCCGGTTGAATGAGCAGTTCTTC	CASSPPVTSSRLNEQFF
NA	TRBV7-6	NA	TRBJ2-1	TGTGCCAGCAGCTTAGCCGGGAGTGCCTACAATGAGCAGTTCTTC	CASSLAGSAYNEQFF
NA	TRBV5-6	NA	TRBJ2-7	TGTGCCAGCAGCTTACTAGAAGAGCAGTACTTC	CASSLLEEQYF
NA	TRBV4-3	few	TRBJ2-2	TGCGCCAGCAGCCAATCCCTCGGAGGGGAGCTGTTTTTT	CASSQSLGGELFF
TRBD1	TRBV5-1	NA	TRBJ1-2	TGCGCCAGCAGCATTAAGGACAGGGGAAGTGGCTACACCTTC	CASSIKDRGSGYTF
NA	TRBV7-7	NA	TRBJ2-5	TGTGCCAGCAGCGACCGGCGCGGGGTGGAGACCCAGTACTTC	CASSDRRGVETQYF
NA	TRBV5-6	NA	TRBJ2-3	TGTGCCAGCAGCTTGCTCCCACTAGCATTCCCTAGCACAGATACGCAGTATTTT	CASSLLPLAFPSTDTQYF
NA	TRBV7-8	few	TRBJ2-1	TGTGCCAGCAGCTTAGCTTGGGAGCAGTTCTTC	CASSLAWEQFF